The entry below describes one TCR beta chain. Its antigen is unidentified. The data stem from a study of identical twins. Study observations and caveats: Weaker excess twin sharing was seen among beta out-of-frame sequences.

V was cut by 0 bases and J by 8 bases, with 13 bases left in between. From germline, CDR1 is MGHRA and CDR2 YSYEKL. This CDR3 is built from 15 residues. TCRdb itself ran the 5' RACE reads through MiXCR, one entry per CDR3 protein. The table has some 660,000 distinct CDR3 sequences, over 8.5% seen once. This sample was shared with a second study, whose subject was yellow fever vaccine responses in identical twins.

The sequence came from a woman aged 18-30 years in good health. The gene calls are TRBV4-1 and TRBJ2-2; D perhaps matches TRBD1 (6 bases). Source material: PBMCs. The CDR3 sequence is CASSQDLPGTGELFF. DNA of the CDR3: TGCGCCAGCAGCCAAGATCTCCCCGGGACAGGGGAGCTGTTTTTT.